Below are 25 T cell receptor beta chains sequenced from a single sample in a study of T cell clonality in common variable immunodeficiency. Assay: immunoSEQ multiplex PCR; the TCRdb copy retains only in-frame clones and omits some. This sample carries tens of thousands of clones, none of them present only once. The sequenced sample was peripheral blood mononuclear cells. These receptors were obtained from a person aged 18 to 69 in good health.

The table lists this clone with many counts. Read coverage stops 3 residues before the CDR3 terminus; the germline J gene supplies the remainder. This rearrangement joins TRBV7-9 to TRBJ1-6, with 10 bases that match TRBD1. This CDR3 has 15 amino acids. V shed 5 bases and J 6 bases; nucleotides not matched to a gene: 4. Germline CDR1 SEHNR, CDR2 FQNEAQ (reference sequence). Partial CDR3 DNA: TGTGCCAGCAGCGGACGGACAGGGGGTAATTCACCC. Translation: CASSGRTGGNSP. The CDR3 reads in full as CASSGRTGGNSPLHF.

This clone appeared many times. The read falls 3 residues short of the CDR3 end, and the missing part is taken from the germline J gene. The chain combines TRBV30 with TRBJ1-5, with 10 bases identical to TRBD1. V was clipped by 2 bases and J by 6 bases; unmatched bases: 16. Germline CDR1 is GTSNPN and CDR2 is SVGIG (reference sequence). This CDR3 region has 18 residues. Partial CDR3 DNA: TGTGCCTGGAGTTTGCCGGGACAGGGGTTGGGGGGGGGTCAGCCC. Amino acids: CAWSLPGQGLGGGQP. The full-length CDR3 reads as CAWSLPGQGLGGGQPQHF.

The table lists this clone with many counts. Read data end 3 residues before the CDR3 end; the end is taken from the germline J gene. This chain connects TRBV5-1 to TRBJ2-5; D may be TRBD1 (5 bases). In germline, CDR1 is SGHRS, CDR2 YFSETQ. The CDR3 length is 14 residues. The ends were cut back, 4 bases at V and 4 bases at J, with 14 bases in the middle. The CDR3 sequence: CASSPWGGPETQYF. The CDR3 DNA, read in part, is TGCGCCAGCAGCCCCTGGGGCGGACCAGAGACC. The full variable domain, in which reference TRBV5-1 and TRBJ2-5 provide the parts outside the CDR3, is KAGVTQTPRYLIKTRGQQVTLSCSPISGHRSVSWYQQTPGQGLQFLFEYFSETQRNKGNFPGRFSGRQFSNSRSEMNVSTLELGDSALYLCASSPWGGPETQYFGPGTRLLVL.

This clone was recorded many times. Sequencing ends 3 residues short of the CDR3 end; the germline J gene provides the rest. The chain joins TRBV20-1 to TRBJ1-4, with TRBD1 matching over 10 bases. CDR1 is DFQATT and CDR2 is SNEGSKA in the germline V gene (reference sequence). The CDR3 spans 15 residues. The trim removed 0 bases at V and 7 bases at J, leaving 5 bases unmatched. The CDR3: CSARDRGTGAEKLFF. CDR3 bases read: TGCAGTGCTAGAGATCGAGGGACAGGGGCTGAAAAA.

There are many counts of this clone. Given a much more abundant clone one base away, this may be a read error. The read falls 3 residues short of the CDR3 end, and the missing part is taken from the germline J gene. The V gene is TRBV6-2 or TRBV6-3, the J gene TRBJ2-3; a possible D gene is TRBD1 (5 bases). The CDR3 runs 13 residues. CDR1 and CDR2 (germline): MNHEY, SVGEGT. CDR3 DNA, as far as it was read: TGTGCCAGCAGCCCCAGGGTAAATCAGCCG. It is translated as CASSPRVNQP. The entire CDR3 protein reads CASSPRVNQPQYF.

There are a few counts of this clone. Within the sample, other DNA sequences also encode this same CDR3. The CDR3 DNA, read in part, is TGTGCCAGCTCACCCGACAGTTCTGGAAACACC. This encodes CASSPDSSGNT. The CDR3 as a whole reads CASSPDSSGNTIYF. This chain joins TRBV18 and TRBJ1-3; the D gene is possibly TRBD1 (5 bases). The CDR3 extends 3 residues past the end of the read, so its final part is completed from the germline J gene. Trimming stripped 3 bases from V and 1 base from J, with 7 bases between. Germline assignment: CDR1 KGHSH and CDR2 LQKENI. This CDR3 has 14 residues.

At least ten counts were recorded for this clone. The CDR3 end is not reached by the read, which stops 3 residues before it; the germline J gene fills it in. The chain links TRBV19 to TRBJ2-7; D possibly corresponds to TRBD1 (5 bases). Trimming shortened V by 8 bases and J by 4 bases, and 18 bases separated the two germline ends. CDR3 length: 14 residues. Germline CDR1 LNHDA, CDR2 SQIVND (reference sequence). The chain's CDR3 is CASSLQTASYEQYF. Partial CDR3 DNA: TGTGCCAGTTCCCTCCAGACAGCATCTTACGAG.

Many counts were recorded for this clone. With the read ending 3 residues before the CDR3 end, the germline J gene is used to fill in that end. This sequence joins TRBV7-6 and TRBJ1-4, with D unresolved. CDR1 and CDR2 (germline): SGHVS, FNYEAQ. The germline V and J ends were trimmed by 4 bases and 1 base, with 10 bases remaining between them. This CDR3 spans 15 amino acids. Incomplete CDR3 DNA: TGTGCCAGCAGCTCAGCGGCAGTAACTAATGAAAAA. It specifies CASSSAAVTNEK. The CDR3 reads in full as CASSSAAVTNEKLFF. Full variable domain (outside the CDR3, taken from reference TRBV7-6 and TRBJ1-4): GAGVSQSPRYKVTKRGQDVALRCDPISGHVSLYWYRQALGQGPEFLTYFNYEAQQDKSGLPNDRFSAERPEGSISTLTIQRTEQRDSAMYRCASSSAAVTNEKLFFGSGTQLSVL.

This clone was observed many times. The junction differs from germline at one of its ends, possibly a read error. The read gets to within 3 residues of the CDR3 end, and the germline J gene fills in the rest. This chain uses TRBV4-2 with TRBJ2-7; TRBD2 agrees at 8 bases. CDR1 is LGHNA and CDR2 is YNFKEQ in the germline V gene. The CDR3 is 15 residues long. This chain's CDR3 is CASSQGLGTRREQYF. Incomplete CDR3 DNA: TGCGCCAGCAGCCAGGGACTGGGGACTAGACGCGAG.

The table lists this clone with many counts. The read ends 3 residues before the CDR3 terminus; that terminus is restored from the germline J gene. This chain uses TRBV12-3 or TRBV12-4 with TRBJ2-7; D is perhaps TRBD2 (6 bases). With 6 bases removed from V and 1 base from J, the gap between germline ends came to 10 bases. The CDR3 is made up of 13 amino acids. The CDR3 sequence is CASSRGISYEQYF. The sequenced part of the CDR3 DNA is TGTGCCAGCAGCCGGGGGATTTCCTACGAG.

This clone was seen more than once but under ten times. The CDR3 end falls 3 residues outside the read, so it is completed with the germline J gene. The J gene is TRBJ1-2, the V gene TRBV7-6; D possibly corresponds to TRBD1 (6 bases). This CDR3 is built from 14 residues. Trimming cost V 1 base and J 3 bases, with 9 bases left between them. Germline loops: CDR1 SGHVS, CDR2 FNYEAQ. The chain's CDR3 is CASSLDEGDYGYTF. CDR3 DNA, as far as it was read: TGTGCCAGCAGCTTAGACGAGGGGGACTATGGC.

This clone has at least ten counts. The CDR3 goes on 3 residues after the read ends, and that part is filled in from the germline J gene. The chain uses TRBV6-2 or TRBV6-3 and TRBJ2-7, with TRBD2 matching 9 bases. The germline CDR1 and CDR2 sequences are MNHEY and SVGEGT. The J segment lost 0 bases and the V segment lost 3 bases, leaving 3 bases of the junction unmatched. The CDR3 contains 15 residues. This chain's CDR3 is CASSYERGVSYEQYF. The CDR3 bases that were read are TGTGCCAGCAGTTATGAGCGGGGGGTCTCCTACGAG.

Of note for this clone: The CDR3 is cut off 3 residues early in the read; its end comes from the germline J gene. V and J are TRBV19 and TRBJ1-2, with 7 bases fitting TRBD1. CDR3 length: 14 residues. The germline CDR1 and CDR2 sequences are LNHDA and SQIVND (reference sequence). The sequenced part of the CDR3 DNA is TGTGCCAGTTCAGACAAGACAGGGATCTACGAC. It specifies CASSDKTGIYD. The whole CDR3 reads CASSDKTGIYDYTF.

This clone was seen many times. The missing CDR3 end, 3 residues past where the read stops, is filled in from the germline J gene. The chain joins TRBV19 to TRBJ2-5; 8 bases line up with TRBD1. The junction had 0 bases not matched to a gene; V was cut back by 2 bases and J by 1 base. Germline-derived CDR1 and CDR2 are LNHDA and SQIVND (reference sequence). The CDR3 is made up of 14 amino acids. The CDR3 spells CASSIQGAQETQYF. CDR3 DNA (partial): TGTGCCAGTAGTATACAGGGGGCCCAAGAGACC.

This clone was recorded at least ten times. The read terminates 3 residues ahead of where the CDR3 ends, so the germline J gene completes it. This chain links TRBV18 with TRBJ2-5; D perhaps matches TRBD2 (7 bases). Germline values: CDR1 KGHSH, CDR2 LQKENI. Trimming removed 6 bases at V and 4 bases at J, with 18 bases between. The CDR3 extends over 15 amino acids. The CDR3 bases that were read are TGTGCCAGCTCCCAAAGCGGGGCAGGGGCAGAGACC. As protein: CASSQSGAGAET. The full CDR3 reads CASSQSGAGAETQYF.

This clone was counted at least ten times. The read ends 3 residues before the CDR3 terminus; that terminus is restored from the germline J gene. The chain combines TRBV5-1 with TRBJ1-1; 9 bases map to TRBD1. Germline V gives CDR1 SGHRS, CDR2 YFSETQ. J lost 5 bases, V lost 1 base, and 3 bases had no gene match. The CDR3 covers 14 residues. This CDR3 is CASSLYRGLTEAFF. CDR3 bases read: TGCGCCAGCAGCTTGTACAGGGGGCTGACTGAA. Looking up the rest from reference TRBV5-1 and TRBJ1-1 gives the full variable domain: KAGVTQTPRYLIKTRGQQVTLSCSPISGHRSVSWYQQTPGQGLQFLFEYFSETQRNKGNFPGRFSGRQFSNSRSEMNVSTLELGDSALYLCASSLYRGLTEAFFGQGTRLTVV.

This clone came up many times. The sequence runs out 3 residues before the end of the CDR3; the remainder is reconstructed from the germline J gene. The chain is built from TRBV5-4 and TRBJ2-5; a weak D match, TRBD2 (7 bases). Trimming cost V 4 bases and J 5 bases, with 15 bases left between them. Looked up from germline, CDR1 is SGHNT and CDR2 is YYREEE (reference sequence). The CDR3 is 14 amino acids. The sequenced part of the CDR3 DNA is TGTGCCAGCAGCCAAGGGGGGGTGCTTGAGACC. Its protein is CASSQGGVLET. The CDR3 reads in full as CASSQGGVLETQYF. Looking up the rest from reference TRBV5-4 and TRBJ2-5 gives the full variable domain: ETGVTQSPTHLIKTRGQQVTLRCSSQSGHNTVSWYQQALGQGPQFIFQYYREEENGRGNFPPRFSGLQFPNYSSELNVNALELDDSALYLCASSQGGVLETQYFGPGTRLLVL.

The table lists this clone with many counts. The read halts 3 residues ahead of the CDR3 end, with the missing end drawn from the germline J gene. This chain connects TRBV7-6 to TRBJ2-2, with D unresolved. The V end was cut by 3 bases, the J end by 1 base, with 6 bases between. The CDR3 is 14 amino acids. Germline CDR1 and CDR2: SGHVS and FNYEAQ. The CDR3 protein is CASSFKGNTGELFF. CDR3 bases read: TGTGCCAGCAGCTTTAAGGGGAACACCGGGGAG. Variable domain in full (rest from reference TRBV7-6 and TRBJ2-2): GAGVSQSPRYKVTKRGQDVALRCDPISGHVSLYWYRQALGQGPEFLTYFNYEAQQDKSGLPNDRFSAERPEGSISTLTIQRTEQRDSAMYRCASSFKGNTGELFFGEGSRLTVL.

This clone was detected ten times or more. The read falls 3 residues short of the CDR3 end, and the missing part is taken from the germline J gene. This chain joins TRBV5-1 and TRBJ2-5, with TRBD2 matching over 10 bases. In germline, CDR1 is SGHRS, CDR2 YFSETQ. The CDR3 loop spans 14 amino acids. J lost 3 bases, V lost 2 bases, and 1 base had no gene match. The sequenced part of the CDR3 DNA is TGCGCCAGCAGCTTCGGGACTAGCGAAGAGACC. Its protein product is CASSFGTSEET. The CDR3 in its entirety is CASSFGTSEETQYF.

This clone was observed at least ten times. Read data end 3 residues before the CDR3 end; the end is taken from the germline J gene. The identical CDR3 is also encoded by other nucleotide sequences in the sample. This chain uses TRBV20-1 with TRBJ1-1; a weak D match, TRBD1 (6 bases). Germline assignment: CDR1 DFQATT and CDR2 SNEGSKA (reference sequence). V was pared by 1 base and J by 0 bases, with 12 bases between. The CDR3 runs 15 residues. The CDR3 loop is CSARASGTLNTEAFF. Incomplete CDR3 DNA: TGCAGTGCTAGAGCCTCAGGGACATTGAACACTGAA.

This clone was detected ten times or more. The junction departs from germline at one end; a sequencing error may be responsible. The CDR3 end falls 3 residues outside the read, so it is completed with the germline J gene. The chain joins TRBV4-2 to TRBJ1-1; D is possibly TRBD1 (5 bases). The CDR3 is 15 amino acids. From germline, CDR1 is LGHNA and CDR2 YNFKEQ. CDR3 bases read: TGCGCCAGCAGCCAAGAATTGACAGCGAACACTGAA. Its protein is CASSQELTANTE. The CDR3 as a whole reads CASSQELTANTEAFF.

There are many counts of this clone. The read gets to within 3 residues of the CDR3 end, and the germline J gene fills in the rest. This chain connects TRBV5-4 to TRBJ2-3, with TRBD2 matching 8 bases. J lost 6 bases, V lost 2 bases, and 5 bases had no gene match. Germline CDR1 is SGHNT and CDR2 is YYREEE (reference sequence). CDR3 length: 14 amino acids. The CDR3 DNA, read in part, is TGTGCCAGCAGCTTAGCGGGGGTCTTGGATACG. This encodes CASSLAGVLDT. The entire CDR3 is CASSLAGVLDTQYF. Together with reference TRBV5-4 and TRBJ2-3, the CDR3 gives the full variable domain: ETGVTQSPTHLIKTRGQQVTLRCSSQSGHNTVSWYQQALGQGPQFIFQYYREEENGRGNFPPRFSGLQFPNYSSELNVNALELDDSALYLCASSLAGVLDTQYFGPGTRLTVL.

This clone was detected ten times or more. The read ends 3 residues before the CDR3 terminus; that terminus is restored from the germline J gene. The chain couples TRBV7-2 to TRBJ1-3, with D possibly matching TRBD1 (6 bases). This CDR3 spans 15 amino acids. V lost 5 bases and J lost 0, with 11 bases in between. Germline-derived CDR1 and CDR2 are SGHTA and FQGNSA. The CDR3 DNA, read in part, is TGTGCCAGCAGCCCGTGGACAGCCTCTGGAAACACC. Amino acid sequence: CASSPWTASGNT. The complete CDR3 sequence is CASSPWTASGNTIYF.

This clone was seen at least ten times. The CDR3: CASSLSGGGGRETQYF. The sequenced part of the CDR3 DNA is TGTGCCAGCAGCTTAAGCGGAGGGGGGGGACGAGAGACC. The chain has TRBV5-4 and TRBJ2-5, with D perhaps TRBD2 (7 bases). The read terminates 3 residues before the CDR3 end, so the remaining end is supplied by the germline J gene. The CDR3 has 16 amino acids. The germline gives CDR1 SGHNT, CDR2 YYREEE (reference sequence). V lost 2 bases, J lost 4 bases, and 18 bases lay in between.

This clone was recorded at least ten times. The read halts 3 residues ahead of the CDR3 end, with the missing end drawn from the germline J gene. This chain uses TRBV6-1 with TRBJ1-2; 8 bases are shared with TRBD1. Germline-derived CDR1 and CDR2 are MNHNS and SASEGT. V lost 2 bases and J lost 3; bases outside the gene matches: 5. This CDR3 spans 15 amino acids. Here the CDR3 reads CASSERTGSYYGYTF. The CDR3 DNA, read in part, is TGTGCCAGCAGTGAAAGGACAGGGTCTTACTATGGC.